This entry describes one T cell receptor beta chain. This record comes from a study of blood T cell repertoires in COVID-19. Study context: Acute-phase and convalescent COVID-19 samples originated in the United States, Italy and Spain.

In the original workflow: Amplification of reference gene primers provided the estimated nucleated cell counts. The repertoire was sequenced with immunoSEQ multiplex PCR; TCRdb's copy has only in-frame clones and lacks some. Clonal size and the V and J genes are those of that table, whereas D and trimming came from the DNA. The data contain tens of thousands of clones, approximately 80% of them singletons. Sequencing was done on a sample of peripheral blood. This clonotype was obtained from a man at least 80 years old with active or convalescent COVID-19.

The CDR3 coding sequence is TGTGCCAGCAGCTTAGGTCTCGCCTACGAGCAGTACTTC. Translating it yields CASSLGLAYEQYF. The rearrangement links TRBV11-3 to TRBJ2-7; D call uncertain. CDR3 size: 13 residues. V dropped 1 base and J dropped 2 bases, with 6 bases sitting between them. CDR1 and CDR2 (germline): SGHNT, YENEEA.